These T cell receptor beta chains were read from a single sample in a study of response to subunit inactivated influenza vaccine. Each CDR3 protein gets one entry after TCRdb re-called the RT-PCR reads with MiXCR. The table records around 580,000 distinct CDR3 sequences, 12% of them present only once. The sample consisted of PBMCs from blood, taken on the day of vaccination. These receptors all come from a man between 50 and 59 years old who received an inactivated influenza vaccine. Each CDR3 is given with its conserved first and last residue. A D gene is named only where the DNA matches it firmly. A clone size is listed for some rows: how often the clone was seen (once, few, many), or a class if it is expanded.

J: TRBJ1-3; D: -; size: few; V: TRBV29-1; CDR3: CSVRDGGANTIYF; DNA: TGCAGCGTCCGGGACGGTGGGGCAAACACCATATATTTT
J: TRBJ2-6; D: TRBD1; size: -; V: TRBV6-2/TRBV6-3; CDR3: CASSYSPGGASGANVLTF; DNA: TGTGCCAGCAGTTACTCACCAGGGGGAGCTTCTGGGGCCAACGTCCTGACTTTC
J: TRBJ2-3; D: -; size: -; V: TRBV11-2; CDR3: CASGSINFEQYF; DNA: TGTGCCAGCGGATCCATTAATTTCGAGCAGTATTTT
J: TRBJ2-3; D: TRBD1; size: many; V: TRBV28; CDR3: CASSLSRGFGTAEPAQYF; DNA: TGTGCCAGCAGTTTATCACGGGGTTTTGGGACAGCGGAGCCGGCGCAGTATTTT
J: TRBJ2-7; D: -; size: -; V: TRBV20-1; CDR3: CSANQRSYEQYF; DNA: TGCAGTGCAAACCAGCGCTCCTACGAGCAGTACTTC
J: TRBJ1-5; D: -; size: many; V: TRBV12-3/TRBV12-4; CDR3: CASSLDGSNQPQHF; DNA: TGTGCCAGCAGTCTGGACGGTAGCAATCAGCCCCAGCATTTT
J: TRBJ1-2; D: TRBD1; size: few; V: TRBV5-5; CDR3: CASSLEQGALYGYTF; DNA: TGTGCCAGCAGCTTGGAACAGGGGGCCCTCTATGGCTACACCTTC
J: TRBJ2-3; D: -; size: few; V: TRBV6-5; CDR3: CASRSGDTQYF; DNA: TGTGCCAGCAGATCAGGAGATACGCAGTATTTT
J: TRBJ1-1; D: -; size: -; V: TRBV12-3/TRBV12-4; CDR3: CASSLSWSRGTEAFF; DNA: TGTGCCAGCAGCCTATCTTGGTCCCGGGGCACTGAAGCTTTCTTT
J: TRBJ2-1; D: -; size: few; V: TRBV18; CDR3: CASSPLTRSSYNEQFF; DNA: TGTGCCAGCTCACCTCTCACTAGGAGCTCCTACAATGAGCAGTTCTTC
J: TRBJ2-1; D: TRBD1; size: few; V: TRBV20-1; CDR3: CSGGQGGWDEQFF; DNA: TGCAGTGGAGGACAGGGGGGTTGGGATGAGCAGTTCTTC
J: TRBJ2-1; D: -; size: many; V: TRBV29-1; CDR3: CSVAADYSYNEQFF; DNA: TGCAGCGTTGCGGCCGACTATTCCTACAATGAGCAGTTCTTC
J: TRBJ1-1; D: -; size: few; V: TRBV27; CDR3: CASSSYGTFEAFF; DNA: TGTGCCAGCAGTTCTTACGGGACTTTTGAAGCTTTCTTT
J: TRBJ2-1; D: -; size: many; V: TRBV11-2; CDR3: CASSLDYNSYNEQFF; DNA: TGTGCCAGCAGCTTAGATTACAACTCCTACAATGAGCAGTTCTTC
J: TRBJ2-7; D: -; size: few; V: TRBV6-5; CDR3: CASSYNSGSEQYF; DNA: TGTGCCAGCAGTTACAATTCGGGTAGCGAGCAGTACTTC
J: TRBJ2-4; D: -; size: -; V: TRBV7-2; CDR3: CASSLTKNIQYF; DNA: TGTGCCAGCAGCTTAACCAAAAACATTCAGTACTTC